This T cell receptor (beta chain) was identified in a study of T-cell memory formation after mild COVID-19. At least ten counts were recorded for this clonotype. Its target is not known. TCR alpha and TCR beta cDNA libraries carrying sample barcodes and UMIs came from 5'RACE with constant-segment primers. MiXCR, applied by TCRdb to the 5' RACE reads, yields one record per CDR3 protein. Of around 190,000 distinct CDR3 sequences in the sample, about a fifth were seen once. Study findings and constraints: Contracting CD4+ clones sat mainly in CM and EM; CD8+ in EMRA. The study detected some responding clones in pre-infection memory, suggesting cross-reactive memory joined.

The sample comprised PBMCs or a T cell subset sorted from them (not recorded which). The clonotype originates from a young man who had mild COVID-19 (a few samples of this study predate the infection). Cell type and time point are not known.

This chain's CDR3 is CASRQARYPNSYEQYF. CDR3 coding DNA: TGTGCCAGCAGGCAGGCCCGATACCCCAATTCCTACGAGCAGTACTTC. The rearrangement uses TRBV12-3 or TRBV12-4 and TRBJ2-7; D is unclear. The CDR3 spans 16 residues. V was cut by 6 bases and J by 1 base, with 19 bases left in between.